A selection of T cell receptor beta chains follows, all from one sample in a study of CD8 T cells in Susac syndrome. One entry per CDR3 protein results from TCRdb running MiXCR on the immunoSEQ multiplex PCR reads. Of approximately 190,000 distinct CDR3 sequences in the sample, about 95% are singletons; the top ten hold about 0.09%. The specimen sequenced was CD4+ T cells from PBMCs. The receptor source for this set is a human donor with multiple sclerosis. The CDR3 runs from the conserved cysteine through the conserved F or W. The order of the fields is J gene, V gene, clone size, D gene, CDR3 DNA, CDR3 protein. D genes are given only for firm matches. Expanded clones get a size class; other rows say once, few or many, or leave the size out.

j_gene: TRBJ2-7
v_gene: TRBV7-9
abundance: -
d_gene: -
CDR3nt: TGTGCCAGCAGTGTGGAGGGGGAGCAGTACTTC
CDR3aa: CASSVEGEQYF

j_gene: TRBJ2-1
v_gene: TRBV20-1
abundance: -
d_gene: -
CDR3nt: TGCAGTGCTTCGACTAACAATGAGCAGTTCTTC
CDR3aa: CSASTNNEQFF

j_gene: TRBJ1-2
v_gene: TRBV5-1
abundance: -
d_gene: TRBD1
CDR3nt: TGCGCCAGCAGCTTGGCCAGAGGGGGCGGCTATGGCTACACCTTC
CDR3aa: CASSLARGGGYGYTF

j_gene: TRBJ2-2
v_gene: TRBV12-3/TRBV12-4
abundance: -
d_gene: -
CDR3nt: TGTGCCAGCACCATCGGGATGGGCAACGGGGAGCTGTTTTTT
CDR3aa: CASTIGMGNGELFF

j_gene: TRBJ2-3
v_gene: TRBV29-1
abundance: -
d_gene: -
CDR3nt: TGCGTCACAAGGGGTTTGTACACAGATACGCAGTATTTT
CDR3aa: CVTRGLYTDTQYF

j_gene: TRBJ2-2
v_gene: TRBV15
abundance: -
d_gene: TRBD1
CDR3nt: TGTGCCACCAGCAGAATATTAACAGGGGAGAACACCGGGGAGCTGTTTTTT
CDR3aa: CATSRILTGENTGELFF

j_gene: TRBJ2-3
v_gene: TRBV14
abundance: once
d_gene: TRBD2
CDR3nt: TGTGCCAGCGCACTAGCGGGGGCCTCAGATACGCAGTATTTT
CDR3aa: CASALAGASDTQYF

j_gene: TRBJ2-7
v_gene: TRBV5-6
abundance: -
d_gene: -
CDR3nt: TGTGCCAGCAGCTTCATTACCCTCTCCTACGAGCAGTACTTC
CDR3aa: CASSFITLSYEQYF

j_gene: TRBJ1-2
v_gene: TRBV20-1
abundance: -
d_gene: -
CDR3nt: TGCAGTGCTAGAGGTCTGGCTAATTATGGCTACACCTTC
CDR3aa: CSARGLANYGYTF

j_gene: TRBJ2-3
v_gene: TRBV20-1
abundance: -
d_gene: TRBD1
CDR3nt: TGCAGTGCTAGAGTAGGGGGCCGGACGCAGTATTTT
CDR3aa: CSARVGGRTQYF

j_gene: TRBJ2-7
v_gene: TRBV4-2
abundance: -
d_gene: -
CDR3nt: TGTGCCAGCAGCGCGGAGTCTAGAGGCGAGCAGTACTTC
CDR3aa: CASSAESRGEQYF

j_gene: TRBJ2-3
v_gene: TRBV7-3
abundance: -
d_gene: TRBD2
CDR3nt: TGTGCCAGCAGCTCGATGGGACTAGCAACAGATACGCAGTATTTT
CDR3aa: CASSSMGLATDTQYF

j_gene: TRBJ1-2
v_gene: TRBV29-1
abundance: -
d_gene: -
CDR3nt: TGCAGCGCTACCGGACGGAGCTATGGCTACACCTTC
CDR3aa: CSATGRSYGYTF

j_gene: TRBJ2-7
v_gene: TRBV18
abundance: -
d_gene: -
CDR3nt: TGTGCCAGCTCCCCCTTAGGGGACTCCTACGAGCAGTACTTC
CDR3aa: CASSPLGDSYEQYF

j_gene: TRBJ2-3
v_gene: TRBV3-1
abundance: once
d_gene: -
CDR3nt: TGTGCCAGCAGCCAACAGTTAGGGGCGACGAATACGCAGTATTTT
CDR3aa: CASSQQLGATNTQYF

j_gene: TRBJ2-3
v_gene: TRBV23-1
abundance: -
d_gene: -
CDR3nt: TGCGCCAGCAGTCCCTGGGCCTCGAAGCAGTATTTT
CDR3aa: CASSPWASKQYF

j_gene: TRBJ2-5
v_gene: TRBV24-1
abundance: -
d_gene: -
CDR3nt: TGTGCCACCAGTGACCCGGTAATCCAAGAGACCCAGTACTTC
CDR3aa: CATSDPVIQETQYF

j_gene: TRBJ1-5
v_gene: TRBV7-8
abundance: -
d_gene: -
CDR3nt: TGTGCCAGCAGCAGACCTCCCAATCAGCCCCAGCATTTT
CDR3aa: CASSRPPNQPQHF

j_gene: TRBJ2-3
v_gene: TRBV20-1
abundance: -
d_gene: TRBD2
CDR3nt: TGCAGTGCTAGAGATGGGCCTAGCGGGAGAGTTGGCACAGATACGCAGTATTTT
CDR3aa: CSARDGPSGRVGTDTQYF

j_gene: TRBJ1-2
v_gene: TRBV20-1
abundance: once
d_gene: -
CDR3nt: TGCAGTGCTTCTAGGGACTATGGCTACACCTTC
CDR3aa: CSASRDYGYTF

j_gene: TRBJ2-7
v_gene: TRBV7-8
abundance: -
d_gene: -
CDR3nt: TGTGCCAGCAGCCCCCGGCGTTTGGTTTACGAGCAGTACTTC
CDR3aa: CASSPRRLVYEQYF

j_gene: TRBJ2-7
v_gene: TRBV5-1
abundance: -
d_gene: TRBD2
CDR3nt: TGCGCCAGCAATCTAGCGGGGGCCGACTACGAGCAGTACTTC
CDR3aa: CASNLAGADYEQYF

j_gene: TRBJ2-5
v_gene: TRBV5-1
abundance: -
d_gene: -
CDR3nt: TGCGCCAGCAGCTCACCACAGGGGACTCAAGAGACCCAGTACTTC
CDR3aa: CASSSPQGTQETQYF

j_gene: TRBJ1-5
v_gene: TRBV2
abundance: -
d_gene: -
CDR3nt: TGTGCCAGCAGTGATCGAAATCAGCCCCAGCATTTT
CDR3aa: CASSDRNQPQHF

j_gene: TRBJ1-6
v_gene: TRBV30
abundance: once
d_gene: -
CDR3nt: TGTGCCTGGATGGAGGGCTCCTATAATTCACCCCTCCACTTT
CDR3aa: CAWMEGSYNSPLHF

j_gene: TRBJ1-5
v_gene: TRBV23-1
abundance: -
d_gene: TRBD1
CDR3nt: TGCGCCAGCGCACGACAGGGGGCGTTGGTAAAGCCCCAGCATTTT
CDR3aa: CASARQGALVKPQHF

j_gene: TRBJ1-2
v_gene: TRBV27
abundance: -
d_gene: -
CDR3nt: TGTGCCAGCAGTGAATCCGGGACTCCTGCCTACACCTTC
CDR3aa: CASSESGTPAYTF

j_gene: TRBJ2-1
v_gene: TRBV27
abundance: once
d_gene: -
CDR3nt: TGTGCCAGCAGTTTTGCGCGCAGCGGTGAGCAGTTCTTC
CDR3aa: CASSFARSGEQFF

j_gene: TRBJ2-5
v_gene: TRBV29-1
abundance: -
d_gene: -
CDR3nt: TGCAGCGTTAGGAGGAGCCAAGAGACCCAGTACTTC
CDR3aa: CSVRRSQETQYF

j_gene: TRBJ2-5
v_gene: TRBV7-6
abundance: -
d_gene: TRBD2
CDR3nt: TGTGCCAGCAGCCAACCGACTAGCGGGGATCAAGAGACCCAGTACTTC
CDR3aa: CASSQPTSGDQETQYF

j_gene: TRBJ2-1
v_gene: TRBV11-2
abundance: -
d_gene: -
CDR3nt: TGTGCCAGCAGCTTGCCCGATGAGCAGTTCTTC
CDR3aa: CASSLPDEQFF

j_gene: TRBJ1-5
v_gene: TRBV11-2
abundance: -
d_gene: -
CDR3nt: TGTGCCAGCAGCCCCCAGCCGCGTCAGCCCCAGCATTTT
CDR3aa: CASSPQPRQPQHF

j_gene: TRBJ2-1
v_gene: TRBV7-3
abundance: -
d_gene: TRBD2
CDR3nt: TGTGCCAGCAGCCCGGGACTAGCGGGATCCCCGAGCTCCTACAATGAGCAGTTCTTC
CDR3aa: CASSPGLAGSPSSYNEQFF

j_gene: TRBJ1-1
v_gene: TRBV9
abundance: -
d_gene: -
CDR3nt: TGTGCCAGCAGCGTTGGGCCCATGAACACTGAAGCTTTCTTT
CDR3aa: CASSVGPMNTEAFF

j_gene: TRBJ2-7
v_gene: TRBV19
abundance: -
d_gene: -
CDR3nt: TGTGCCAGTAGTATCCTTCCGGACGGTTACGAGCAGTACTTC
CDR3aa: CASSILPDGYEQYF

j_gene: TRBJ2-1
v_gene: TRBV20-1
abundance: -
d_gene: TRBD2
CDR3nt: TGCAGTGCCTATTCGCGGGAGGTCTACAATGAGCAGTTCTTC
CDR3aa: CSAYSREVYNEQFF

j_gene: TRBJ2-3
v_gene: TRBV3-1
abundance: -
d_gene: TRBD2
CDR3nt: TGTGCCAGCAGCCCCATAGCGGGAGGGCCGGCAGATACGCAGTATTTT
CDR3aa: CASSPIAGGPADTQYF

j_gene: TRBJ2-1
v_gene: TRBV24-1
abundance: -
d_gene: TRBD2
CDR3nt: TGTGCCACCAGTGAGGGACTACCCTTCAATGAGCAGTTCTTC
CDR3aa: CATSEGLPFNEQFF

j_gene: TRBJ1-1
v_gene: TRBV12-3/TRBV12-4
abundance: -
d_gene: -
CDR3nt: TGTGCCAGCAGTTTCTTCGGGTCAGACACTGAAGCTTTCTTT
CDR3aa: CASSFFGSDTEAFF

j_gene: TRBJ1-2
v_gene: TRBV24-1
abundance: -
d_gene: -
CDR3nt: TGTGCCACCAGTGCCTCCTACGGCTACACCTTC
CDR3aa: CATSASYGYTF

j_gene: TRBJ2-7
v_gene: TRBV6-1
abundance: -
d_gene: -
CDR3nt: TGTGCCAGCAGGAAGGGGCAGGGCTACGAGCAGTACTTC
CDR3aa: CASRKGQGYEQYF

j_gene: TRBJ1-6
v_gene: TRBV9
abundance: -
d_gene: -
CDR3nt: TGTGCCAGCAGCGTAGCCTCGATCGGGAATTCACCCCTCCACTTT
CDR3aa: CASSVASIGNSPLHF

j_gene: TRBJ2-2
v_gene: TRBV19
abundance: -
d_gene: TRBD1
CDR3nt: TGTGCCAGTAGTGTCCGGACAGGGAACACCGGGGAGCTGTTTTTT
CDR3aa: CASSVRTGNTGELFF

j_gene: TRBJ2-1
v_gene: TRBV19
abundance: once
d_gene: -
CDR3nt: TGTGCCAGTAGTATACAAACCAATGAGCAGTTCTTC
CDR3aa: CASSIQTNEQFF

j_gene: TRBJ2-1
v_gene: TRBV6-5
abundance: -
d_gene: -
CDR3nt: TGTGCCAGCAGCGGGACGTTCGGTGAGCAGTTCTTC
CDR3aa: CASSGTFGEQFF

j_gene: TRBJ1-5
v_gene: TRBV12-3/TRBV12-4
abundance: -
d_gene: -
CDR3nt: TGTGCCAGCAGCCGGGAGGGCATCCATAGCAATCAGCCCCAGCATTTT
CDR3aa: CASSREGIHSNQPQHF

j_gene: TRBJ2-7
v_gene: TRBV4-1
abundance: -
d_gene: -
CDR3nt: TGCGCCAGCAGCCAAGATCTTGCGGCCCGCGAGCAGTACTTC
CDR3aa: CASSQDLAAREQYF

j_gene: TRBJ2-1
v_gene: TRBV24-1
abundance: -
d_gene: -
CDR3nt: TGTGCCACCAGTGACCAGCCCGGTATGTCCCGACCCAAAGCCTCCTACAATGAGCAGTTCTTC
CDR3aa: CATSDQPGMSRPKASYNEQFF

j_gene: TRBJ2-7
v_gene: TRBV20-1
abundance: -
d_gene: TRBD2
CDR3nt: TGCAGTGCTAATGTGGGAGGGAGGTACGAGCAGTACTTC
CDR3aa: CSANVGGRYEQYF

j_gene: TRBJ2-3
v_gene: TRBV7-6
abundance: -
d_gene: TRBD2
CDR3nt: TGTGCCAGCAGCCAGACTAGCGGGGGAGTGGATACGCAGTATTTT
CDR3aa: CASSQTSGGVDTQYF

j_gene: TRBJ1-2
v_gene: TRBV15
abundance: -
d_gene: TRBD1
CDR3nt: TGTGCCACCAGCAGACGGACAGGGCGTCTGACTAACTATGGCTACACCTTC
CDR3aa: CATSRRTGRLTNYGYTF

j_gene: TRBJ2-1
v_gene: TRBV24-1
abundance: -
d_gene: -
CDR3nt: TGTGCCACCAGTGATTCCCGGGACAACTCCTACAATGAGCAGTTCTTC
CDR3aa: CATSDSRDNSYNEQFF

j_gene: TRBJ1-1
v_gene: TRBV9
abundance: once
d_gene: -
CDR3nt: TGTGCCAGCAGCGTAGGGCAGGGCTTCCCTGAAGCTTTCTTT
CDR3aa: CASSVGQGFPEAFF

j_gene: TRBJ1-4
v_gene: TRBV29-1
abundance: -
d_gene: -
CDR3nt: TGCAGCGTTAGGCGTGGTGAAAAACTGTTTTTT
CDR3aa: CSVRRGEKLFF